The 30 T cell receptor beta chains reported below all come from one sample, sequenced in a study of identifying expanded T cells in peripheral blood. Profiling relied on immunoSEQ multiplex PCR, and the TCRdb table lists in-frame clones only, not all of them. The repertoire includes about 100,000 clones, approximately 89% of them detected once, and more than 5.5% sits in the top ten. The source material was blood. The receptor set was obtained from a person between 18 and 75 years old in good health.

The chain joins TRBV6-1 to TRBJ2-7; unclear D gene. This CDR3 comprises 11 residues. V lost 8 bases, J lost 5 bases, and 10 bases lay in between. Germline CDR1 and CDR2: MNHNS and SASEGT. Written as DNA, the CDR3 is TGTGCCAGCCGAGGCTGGAACGAGCAGTACTTC. Translation: CASRGWNEQYF.

This clone was seen only once. The chain employs TRBV6-5 and TRBJ1-4; tentatively, D is TRBD1 (5 bases). CDR3 length: 15 residues. V was cut by 0 bases and J by 7 bases, with 12 bases left in between. Germline V lookup: CDR1 MNHEY, CDR2 SVGAGI. DNA of the CDR3: TGTGCCAGCAGTTACTCGGCAGGGTTCGGTGAAAAACTGTTTTTT. As protein: CASSYSAGFGEKLFF.

The genes are TRBV5-1 and TRBJ2-5; D remains ambiguous. V was cut by 3 bases and J by 1 base, with 7 bases left in between. Per the germline V gene, CDR1 is SGHRS and CDR2 is YFSETQ. The CDR3 runs 13 residues. CDR3 sequence reads: CASSSQSQETQYF. For the CDR3, the DNA is TGCGCCAGCAGCTCCCAGAGCCAAGAGACCCAGTACTTC. Full variable domain (remainder filled in from reference TRBV5-1 and TRBJ2-5): KAGVTQTPRYLIKTRGQQVTLSCSPISGHRSVSWYQQTPGQGLQFLFEYFSETQRNKGNFPGRFSGRQFSNSRSEMNVSTLELGDSALYLCASSSQSQETQYFGPGTRLLVL.

V and J are TRBV6-5 and TRBJ1-1; D may be TRBD1 (6 bases). Germline assignment: CDR1 MNHEY and CDR2 SVGAGI. Trimming shortened V by 6 bases and J by 2 bases, and 10 bases separated the two germline ends. CDR3 length: 13 residues. The CDR3 sequence is CASSLQGNTEAFF. CDR3 DNA: TGTGCCAGCAGCTTACAGGGTAACACTGAAGCTTTCTTT.

The rearrangement uses TRBV7-3 and TRBJ2-2; D is possibly TRBD1 or TRBD2 (5 bases each). Per germline, CDR1 SGHTA and CDR2 FQGTGA. With 5 bases removed from V and 4 bases from J, the gap between germline ends came to 17 bases. CDR3 length equals 16 residues. The CDR3 loop is CASSPWGKTVTGELFF. DNA of the CDR3: TGTGCCAGCAGCCCTTGGGGGAAGACGGTCACCGGGGAGCTGTTTTTT.

The V and J genes are TRBV6-6 and TRBJ1-2; 12 positions agree with TRBD1. V lost 6 bases to trimming and J lost 5 bases; unmatched junction nucleotides: 7. The V gene's germline CDR1 is MNHNY and CDR2 SVGAGI (reference sequence). The CDR3 covers 15 residues. CDR3 protein: CASREGQGAGYGYTF. CDR3 nucleotide sequence: TGTGCCAGCAGGGAGGGACAGGGGGCGGGGTATGGCTACACCTTC.

The V and J genes are TRBV6-4 and TRBJ1-2; no reliable D call. V was cut by 0 bases and J by 6 bases, with 11 bases left in between. The CDR3 is made up of 14 amino acids. Germline assignment: CDR1 MRHNA and CDR2 SNTAGT. The CDR3 DNA reads as TGTGCCAGCAGTGACTCGCCGGGGATCGATGGCTACACCTTC. Residues: CASSDSPGIDGYTF.

The chain joins TRBV7-6 to TRBJ2-3; 8 bases are a match to TRBD2. The germline gives CDR1 SGHVS, CDR2 FNYEAQ. The V gene end was trimmed by 5 bases and the J gene end by 2 bases; junction bases not matched to a gene: 12. The CDR3 totals 17 residues. CDR3 region: CASSLGLSGGHTDTQYF. The CDR3 bases are TGTGCCAGCAGCCTCGGACTAAGCGGGGGTCACACAGATACGCAGTATTTT. Based on the CDR3 plus reference TRBV7-6 and TRBJ2-3, the full variable domain is GAGVSQSPRYKVTKRGQDVALRCDPISGHVSLYWYRQALGQGPEFLTYFNYEAQQDKSGLPNDRFSAERPEGSISTLTIQRTEQRDSAMYRCASSLGLSGGHTDTQYFGPGTRLTVL.

This chain joins TRBV7-2 and TRBJ2-2, with D perhaps TRBD2 (6 bases). The V gene lost 1 base and the J gene lost 5 bases, with 14 bases spanning the gap. The germline V gene has CDR1 SGHTA and CDR2 FQGNSA. This CDR3 has 16 amino acids. The CDR3 sequence is CASSLVAGKWTGELFF. The CDR3 DNA reads TGTGCCAGCAGCTTAGTGGCGGGGAAGTGGACCGGGGAGCTGTTTTTT.

This chain's CDR3 is CASSLDRHTGELFF. The CDR3 DNA reads as TGTGCCAGCAGCTTAGATCGACACACCGGGGAGCTGTTTTTT. This rearrangement joins TRBV11-2 to TRBJ2-2; D gene unclear. The V gene lost 0 bases and the J gene lost 3 bases, with 5 bases spanning the gap. Germline V lookup: CDR1 SGHAT, CDR2 FQNNGV. The CDR3 totals 14 residues.

CDR3 amino acids: CASSSGQASYGYTF. DNA of the CDR3: TGTGCCAGCAGCTCCGGACAGGCTTCCTATGGCTACACCTTC. The rearrangement joins TRBV7-3 to TRBJ1-2, with 7 positions matching TRBD1. CDR1 and CDR2 (germline): SGHTA, FQGTGA. V shed 4 bases, J shed 4 bases, and the junction held 6 bases outside the gene matches. The CDR3 has 14 residues.

This chain joins TRBV18 and TRBJ2-1; 8 bases match TRBD1. Losses at the gene ends were 3 bases for V and 6 bases for J; bases not matched to a gene: 10. Germline assignment: CDR1 KGHSH and CDR2 LQKENI. This CDR3 contains 16 residues. The CDR3 region is CASSPLTGVSSNEQFF. The CDR3 DNA reads TGTGCCAGCTCACCGTTGACAGGGGTGAGTTCCAATGAGCAGTTCTTC.

The chain links TRBV30 to TRBJ2-3, with D possibly TRBD1 on 5 matching bases. Germline-derived CDR1 and CDR2 are GTSNPN and SVGIG (reference sequence). Trimming cost V 0 bases and J 2 bases, with 21 bases left between them. There are 18 residues in the CDR3. CDR3 in amino acids: CAWSVVYAAGRHTDTQYF. The CDR3 DNA sequence: TGTGCCTGGAGTGTCGTTTATGCTGCAGGGCGCCACACAGATACGCAGTATTTT.

The rearrangement joins TRBV15 to TRBJ1-6; the D gene is possibly TRBD1 (6 bases). Germline V gene sequence: CDR1 LNHNV, CDR2 YYDKDF (reference sequence). Between the trimmed V and J ends, which lost 1 base and 6 bases, there was a span of 22 bases. This CDR3 region has 19 residues. The CDR3 reads CATSRGRQVVTGFNSPLHF. CDR3 bases: TGTGCCACCAGCAGAGGCCGGCAGGTAGTCACAGGGTTTAATTCACCCCTCCACTTT.

This chain links TRBV21-1 with TRBJ1-6. TRBV21-1 is a recognized pseudogene. The CDR3 loop spans 17 amino acids. This CDR3 is CASSQSLEKGKNSPLHF. DNA of the CDR3: TGTGCCAGCAGCCAAAGCTTGGAGAAGGGAAAAAATTCACCCCTCCACTTT.

This clone has just one count. V gene TRBV7-7 combines with J gene TRBJ2-5; 7 nucleotides line up with TRBD1. V gave up 5 bases and J gave up 2 bases; unmatched junction bases: 5. The CDR3 runs to 14 residues. Germline CDR1 is SSHAT and CDR2 is FNYEAQ (reference sequence). The CDR3: CASSPGTAQETQYF. The CDR3 bases are TGTGCCAGCAGCCCCGGGACAGCTCAAGAGACCCAGTACTTC.

The CDR3 reads CAIADRMNTEAFF. DNA for the CDR3: TGCGCCATCGCGGACAGGATGAACACTGAAGCTTTCTTT. The rearrangement joins TRBV10-2 to TRBJ1-1, with 7 bases aligning to TRBD1. The CDR3 extends over 13 amino acids. V shed 10 bases and J 0 bases; nucleotides not matched to a gene: 5. In germline, CDR1 is WSHSY, CDR2 SAAADI.

V and J are TRBV14 and TRBJ1-2; TRBD1 aligns across 10 bases. This CDR3 has 15 residues. With 4 bases clipped from V and 4 bases from J, the junction kept 6 bases outside the gene matches. Germline CDR1 SGHDN, CDR2 FVKESK. The chain's CDR3 is CASSPRTGGTYGYTF. Here the CDR3 DNA reads TGTGCCAGCAGCCCACGGACAGGGGGTACCTATGGCTACACCTTC.

V is TRBV7-5 and J is TRBJ2-3. TRBV7-5 constitutes a pseudogene. The CDR3 length is 16 residues. In nucleotides, the CDR3 is TGTGTCAGAAGCTTAGACGGGGCGGGTCACACAGATACGCAGTATTTT. Protein: CVRSLDGAGHTDTQYF.

The chain joins TRBV14 to TRBJ2-7, with TRBD2 identical over 8 bases. CDR1 is SGHDN, CDR2 FVKESK, per germline. Unmatched junction bases numbered 8, after V lost 4 bases and J lost 3 bases. CDR3 size: 15 residues. CDR3 region: CASSPIAGQIYEQYF. DNA of the CDR3: TGTGCCAGCAGCCCGATAGCGGGACAAATCTACGAGCAGTACTTC.

The gene calls are TRBV19 and TRBJ1-3; 7 bases agree with TRBD1. There are 15 residues in the CDR3. J lost 0 bases, V lost 7 bases, and 6 bases had no gene match. From germline, CDR1 is LNHDA and CDR2 SQIVND (reference sequence). The chain's CDR3 is CASKDRRASGNTIYF. The CDR3 nucleotides read TGTGCCAGTAAGGACAGGAGAGCCTCTGGAAACACCATATATTTT.

This clone appeared once. The chain is built from TRBV19 and TRBJ2-5, with D perhaps TRBD1 or TRBD2 (6 bases each). The V end lost 6 bases, the J end lost 1 base, and 18 bases lay between the germline ends. There are 16 residues in the CDR3. From germline, CDR1 is LNHDA and CDR2 SQIVND (reference sequence). The CDR3 coding sequence is TGTGCCAGTAGAGGGCGGAGTACGGGGGCCCAAGAGACCCAGTACTTC. Encoded protein: CASRGRSTGAQETQYF.

V and J are TRBV30 and TRBJ1-2, with D possibly TRBD1 on 6 matching bases. CDR3 length equals 14 residues. Germline lookup yields CDR1 GTSNPN and CDR2 SVGIG (reference sequence). Trimming stripped 7 bases from V and 1 base from J, with 16 bases between. The CDR3: CASAPQGFNYGYTF. The CDR3 DNA reads TGTGCCTCCGCCCCCCAGGGGTTTAACTATGGCTACACCTTC. Full variable domain (remainder filled in from reference TRBV30 and TRBJ1-2): SQTIHQWPATLVQPVGSPLSLECTVEGTSNPNLYWYRQAAGRGLQLLFYSVGIGQISSEVPQNLSASRPQDRQFILSSKKLLLSDSGFYLCASAPQGFNYGYTFGSGTRLTVV.

The chain links TRBV15 to TRBJ2-3; 7 nucleotides agree with TRBD1. From germline, CDR1 is LNHNV and CDR2 YYDKDF (reference sequence). CDR3 length equals 17 residues. V shed 2 bases and J 0 bases; nucleotides not matched to a gene: 8. Here the CDR3 reads CATSRLYPGQSTDTQYF. The CDR3 DNA follows: TGTGCCACCAGCAGACTCTATCCGGGACAGAGCACAGATACGCAGTATTTT.

This chain links TRBV25-1 with TRBJ2-7; 7 bases align to TRBD2. The length of the CDR3 is 15 residues. CDR1 MGHDK and CDR2 SYGVNS come from the germline V gene. V lost 1 base and J lost 0; bases outside the gene matches: 3. The CDR3 coding sequence is TGTGCCAGCAGTGAATGGCGGGGGACCTCCTACGAGCAGTACTTC. Its protein is CASSEWRGTSYEQYF.

The chain couples TRBV4-2 to TRBJ2-7, with 7 bases identical to TRBD2. V shed 5 bases, J shed 3 bases, and the junction held 7 bases outside the gene matches. CDR3 size: 14 residues. Germline V gene sequence: CDR1 LGHNA, CDR2 YNFKEQ. CDR3 region: CASSWGDYNYEQYF. In nucleotides, the CDR3 is TGTGCCAGCAGCTGGGGGGACTATAACTACGAGCAGTACTTC.

Only one count was recorded for this clone. V usage is TRBV30 and J usage is TRBJ2-4; D unresolved. The CDR3 has 15 residues. The V end was cut by 3 bases, the J end by 0 bases, with 12 bases between. CDR1 GTSNPN and CDR2 SVGIG come from the germline V gene (reference sequence). In nucleotides, the CDR3 is TGTGCCTGGAGGCCCGGTAAACTAGCCAAAAACATTCAGTACTTC. This encodes CAWRPGKLAKNIQYF.

This clone has only one observation. V and J are TRBV5-6 and TRBJ2-2, with D possibly TRBD2 on 5 matching bases. From germline, CDR1 is SGHDT and CDR2 YYEEEE. The CDR3 extends over 15 amino acids. V shed 5 bases and J shed 1 base, with 12 bases lying between them. The CDR3 bases are TGTGCCAGCAGACTAGGACTGAAGAACACCGGGGAGCTGTTTTTT. Protein sequence: CASRLGLKNTGELFF.

The chain joins TRBV18 to TRBJ1-1; D gene ambiguous. This CDR3 is 13 amino acids long. Germline CDR1 KGHSH, CDR2 LQKENI. Trimming took off 5 bases at V and 2 bases at J, with 9 bases between the two ends. The CDR3 DNA is TGTGCCAGCTCAACAACCAGCAACACTGAAGCTTTCTTT. Protein sequence: CASSTTSNTEAFF.

As regards this clone: A junction end diverges from the germline sequence, so it may reflect a read error. The V and J genes are TRBV5-6 and TRBJ2-3, with D possibly matching TRBD1 (5 bases). Germline loops: CDR1 SGHDT, CDR2 YYEEEE. CDR3 size: 15 residues. CDR3: CASSLTQGSTYTQYF. DNA for the CDR3: TGTGCCAGCAGCTTGACGCAGGGAAGCACATATACGCAGTATTTT.